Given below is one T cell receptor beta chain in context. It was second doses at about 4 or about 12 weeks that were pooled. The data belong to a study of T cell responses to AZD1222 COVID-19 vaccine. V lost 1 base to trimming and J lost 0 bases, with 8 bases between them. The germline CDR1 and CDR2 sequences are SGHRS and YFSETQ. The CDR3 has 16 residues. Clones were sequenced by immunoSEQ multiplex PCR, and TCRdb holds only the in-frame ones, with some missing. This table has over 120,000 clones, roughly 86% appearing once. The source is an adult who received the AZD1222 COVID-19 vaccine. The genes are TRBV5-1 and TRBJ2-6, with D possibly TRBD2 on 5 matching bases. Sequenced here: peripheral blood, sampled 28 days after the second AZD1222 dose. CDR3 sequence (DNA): TGCGCCAGCAGCTTGTTCCGGGACTCTGGGGCCAACGTCCTGACTTTC. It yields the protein CASSLFRDSGANVLTF.